There are a few counts of the clone carrying this T cell receptor beta chain. The antigen remains unidentified. The entry originates in a study of T cells in Graves' hyperthyroidism and ophthalmopathy. Study in general: Initial diagnosis, before any treatment, was when peripheral blood was collected.

General study findings and limits: Within blood appeared most thyroid clonotypes that had expanded above 0.001. Stable hyperthyroidism was separated from ophthalmopathy by a model based on 13 V-J features.

The investigators amplified TCR beta CDR3 regions from RNA transcripts. Initially, a first-round RT-PCR of the TCR CDR3 employed the HTBI primer set. TCRdb redid the calling of the multiplex PCR reads with MiXCR, one entry per CDR3 protein. The sample shows around 600,000 distinct CDR3 sequences, 15% to 19% of them seen only once. This CDR3 is built from 17 residues. V was clipped by 5 bases and J by 4 bases; unmatched bases: 16. CDR1 and CDR2 from the germline V gene are LNHNV and YYDKDF (reference sequence). The chain has TRBV15 and TRBJ2-5, with TRBD2 matching over 7 bases. The sequence derives from a woman aged 25 to 39 with Graves' hyperthyroidism. Sequencing was performed on blood. For the CDR3, the DNA is TGTGCCACCAGCGGAGGGGATCGGGCGGGAGAGGGAGAGACCCAGTACTTC. Protein product: CATSGGDRAGEGETQYF.